Below are 17 T cell receptor beta chains sequenced from a single sample in a study of cytomegalovirus exposure and HLA in healthy donors. 13 Jbeta primers and 60 Vbeta primers were used for the PCR. Clones were sequenced by immunoSEQ multiplex PCR, and TCRdb holds only the in-frame ones, with some missing. The sample consists of about 100,000 clones, roughly 75% of them appearing once. Sequenced: PBMCs. The receptors come from a man aged 30 to 45 in good health and CMV-seronegative.

The CDR3 loop is CASSQDIDTQYF. The CDR3 coding sequence is TGCGCCAGCAGCCAAGATATAGATACGCAGTATTTT. The chain has TRBV4-1 and TRBJ2-3, with D unresolved. V lost 0 bases to trimming and J lost 5 bases, with 3 bases between them. Germline values: CDR1 MGHRA, CDR2 YSYEKL. CDR3 length equals 12 residues.

The rearrangement links TRBV7-9 to TRBJ2-1; D remains unclear. V lost 6 bases, J lost 7 bases, and 13 bases lay in between. The V gene's germline CDR1 is SEHNR and CDR2 FQNEAQ (reference sequence). The CDR3 covers 13 residues. The CDR3 DNA is TGTGCCAGCAGACTCGGAGTGAGGAATGAGCAGTTCTTC. Translating gives CASRLGVRNEQFF. Full variable domain (rest looked up from reference TRBV7-9 and TRBJ2-1): DTGVSQNPRHKITKRGQNVTFRCDPISEHNRLYWYRQTLGQGPEFLTYFQNEAQLEKSRLLSDRFSAERPKGSFSTLEIQRTEQGDSAMYLCASRLGVRNEQFFGPGTRLTVL.

This clone occurred once. One junction end disagrees with the germline gene, perhaps due to a read error. V and J are TRBV7-2 and TRBJ2-7; 8 nucleotides agree with TRBD1. The CDR3 spans 14 residues. The germline V gene encodes CDR1 SGHTA and CDR2 FQGNSA. As DNA, the CDR3 is TGTGCCAGCAGCTTGGGGACAGGCTCCCACGAGCAGTACTTC. It is translated as CASSLGTGSHEQYF.

This chain joins TRBV15 and TRBJ2-1; D possibly corresponds to TRBD1 (5 bases). Trimming took 0 bases from V and 5 from J, leaving 8 bases between them. Germline assignment: CDR1 LNHNV and CDR2 YYDKDF (reference sequence). This CDR3 contains 14 residues. The CDR3 region has the DNA TGTGCCACCAGCAGAGATTTGACAGACAATGAGCAGTTCTTC. Its translation is CATSRDLTDNEQFF.

The chain carries TRBV5-1 and TRBJ1-6, with a possible D match to TRBD1 (5 bases). V was shortened by 5 bases and J by 6 bases, with 12 bases between the two germline ends. Per germline, CDR1 SGHRS and CDR2 YFSETQ. CDR3 size: 14 residues. CDR3 in amino acids: CASSSGQGNSPLHF. CDR3 sequence (DNA): TGCGCCAGCAGTTCTGGGCAGGGTAATTCACCCCTCCACTTT. The entire variable domain, with the rest obtained from reference TRBV5-1 and TRBJ1-6, is as follows: KAGVTQTPRYLIKTRGQQVTLSCSPISGHRSVSWYQQTPGQGLQFLFEYFSETQRNKGNFPGRFSGRQFSNSRSEMNVSTLELGDSALYLCASSSGQGNSPLHFGNGTRLTVT.

In its sample, this clone ranks as medium-sized. The J gene is TRBJ2-6, the V gene TRBV30, with TRBD1 identical over 8 bases. The CDR3 loop spans 16 amino acids. Per germline, CDR1 GTSNPN and CDR2 SVGIG (reference sequence). The V segment lost 4 bases and the J segment 4 bases; nucleotides outside the gene matches: 9. The CDR3 bases are TGTGCCTGGACTAAGACAGGGGCAACAGGGGCCAACGTCCTGACTTTC. Protein: CAWTKTGATGANVLTF.

The chain recombines TRBV10-1 with TRBJ1-2; D gene ambiguous. V dropped 0 bases and J dropped 4 bases, with 12 bases sitting between them. Germline V gene sequence: CDR1 WNHNN, CDR2 SYGVQD (reference sequence). CDR3 length equals 15 residues. In DNA, the CDR3 is TGCGCCAGCAGTGAGTCTAAAGACAAGCCCTATGGCTACACCTTC. This codes for CASSESKDKPYGYTF.

This chain links TRBV29-1 with TRBJ1-2; 9 bases map to TRBD1. This CDR3 contains 11 residues. CDR1 SQVTM and CDR2 ANQGSEA come from the germline V gene. V lost 8 bases to trimming and J lost 8 bases; unmatched junction nucleotides: 6. The CDR3 DNA sequence: TGCAGCACCTGGACAGGGGAAGGCTACACCTTC. Encoded protein: CSTWTGEGYTF.

The genes are TRBV7-2 and TRBJ2-3, with a tentative D call TRBD2 (5 bases). The CDR3 runs to 14 residues. Germline values: CDR1 SGHTA, CDR2 FQGNSA. Trimming left V 1 base short and J 6 bases short, with 11 bases between. The CDR3 sequence: CASSLDGRGDTQYF. CDR3 bases: TGTGCCAGCAGCTTAGATGGCCGAGGGGATACGCAGTATTTT.

The gene calls are TRBV30 and TRBJ1-3; TRBD1 matches 8 bases. This CDR3 has 13 residues. The J segment lost 3 bases and the V segment lost 2 bases, leaving 0 bases of the junction unmatched. Germline V CDR1 and CDR2: GTSNPN, SVGIG (reference sequence). Here the CDR3 reads CAWSTGGGNTIYF. CDR3 nucleotide sequence: TGTGCCTGGAGTACAGGGGGTGGAAACACCATATATTTT.

This chain joins TRBV18 and TRBJ2-7; D is possibly TRBD1 (6 bases). Germline assignment: CDR1 KGHSH and CDR2 LQKENI. The germline V and J ends were trimmed by 2 bases and 6 bases, with 11 bases remaining between them. The CDR3 length is 13 residues. The CDR3: CASSPKQGTEQYF. DNA for the CDR3: TGTGCCAGCTCACCAAAACAGGGTACCGAGCAGTACTTC.

CDR3 residues: CASSLAPGGQPQHF. CDR3 DNA: TGTGCCAGCAGCTTAGCGCCAGGTGGCCAGCCCCAGCATTTT. This chain uses TRBV7-6 with TRBJ1-5, with D unclear. This CDR3 spans 14 amino acids. V was shortened by 0 bases and J by 7 bases, with 10 bases between the two germline ends. The germline gives CDR1 SGHVS, CDR2 FNYEAQ.

The V gene is TRBV2, the J gene TRBJ1-5, with unresolved D. The length of the CDR3 is 16 residues. Looked up from germline, CDR1 is SNHLY and CDR2 is FYNNEI. The V and J ends lost 0 bases and 0 bases respectively, with 9 bases between them. CDR3 protein: CASSEALPDSNQPQHF. In DNA, the CDR3 is TGTGCCAGCAGTGAAGCGTTGCCAGATAGCAATCAGCCCCAGCATTTT.

The V and J genes are TRBV6-5 and TRBJ1-1, with TRBD1 matching over 7 bases. Germline loops: CDR1 MNHEY, CDR2 SVGAGI. V shed 6 bases, J shed 1 base, and the junction held 5 bases outside the gene matches. The CDR3 loop spans 14 amino acids. The CDR3 DNA sequence: TGTGCCAGCAGATCAGGGGGATCGAACACTGAAGCTTTCTTT. The encoded protein is CASRSGGSNTEAFF.

The chain's CDR3 is CASSLLGGSYGYTF. In DNA form, the CDR3 reads TGTGCCAGCAGTTTACTGGGAGGTAGCTATGGCTACACCTTC. The gene calls are TRBV27 and TRBJ1-2; D unclear. CDR3 length: 14 residues. V lost 2 bases and J lost 4, with 11 bases in between. CDR1 and CDR2 (germline): MNHEY, SMNVEV (reference sequence).

This chain connects TRBV6-1 to TRBJ2-7, with a weak D call TRBD2 (5 bases). Germline CDR1 and CDR2: MNHNS and SASEGT. CDR3 size: 14 residues. Trimming cost V 3 bases and J 2 bases, with 11 bases left between them. CDR3 nucleotide sequence: TGTGCCAGCAGTGAGCGGGCCCAGCCCTACGAGCAGTACTTC. Translated: CASSERAQPYEQYF.

DNA for the CDR3: TGTGCCAGCAGCCCGGGACAGGGGGTTTCCTACGAGCAGTACTTC. It is translated as CASSPGQGVSYEQYF. The rearrangement joins TRBV5-6 to TRBJ2-7, with 11 bases aligning to TRBD1. J was trimmed by 1 base and V by 4 bases; bases with no gene match: 4. There are 15 residues in the CDR3. The germline V gene has CDR1 SGHDT and CDR2 YYEEEE.